This T cell receptor beta chain is from a study of Graves' ophthalmopathy and Graves' hyperthyroidism. As for the study in general: Calling hyperthyroidism stable required that no ophthalmopathy show up within 18 months of follow-up.

For repertoire sequencing, the TCR beta CDR3 regions were amplified from RNA transcripts. Investigators did first-round RT-PCR with HTBI primers, then second-round multiplex PCR. In TCRdb, the multiplex PCR reads were re-called with MiXCR into one record per CDR3 protein. The sample lists over a million distinct CDR3 sequences; 35% to 40% were seen once. This clonotype was seen repeatedly, ten times or more. Uncontrolled infections, pregnancy, lactation or other autoimmune diseases led to patient exclusion. CDR3 length: 16 amino acids. CDR1 and CDR2 (germline): KGHSY, FQNENV. V shed 2 bases and J 1 base; nucleotides not matched to a gene: 3.

Sequenced: peripheral blood or thyroid tissue (not recorded which). The chain couples TRBV16 to TRBJ1-5, with 9 bases aligning to TRBD1. This TCR came from an adult man with Graves' hyperthyroidism. The chain's CDR3 is CASSQGTGTSNQPQHF. DNA for the CDR3: TGTGCCAGCAGCCAAGGGACAGGGACCAGCAATCAGCCCCAGCATTTT.